This TCR beta chain was sequenced during a study of T cell responses to AZD1222 COVID-19 vaccine. TCRdb's copy holds only in-frame clones and misses some; the assay was immunoSEQ multiplex PCR. The sample has 70,000 or so clones; 70% to 90% are singletons. Analysis merged second doses at about 4 or about 12 weeks. This clone is a singleton in its sample. The antigen is unknown. Study-wide results and caveats: Spike-wide vaccine-associated CD4 TCRs dominated at 160-218 and 743-854. Nearly half of spike-specific TCRs reportedly go after variant regions that carry no mutations.

V lost 4 bases to trimming and J lost 1 base, with 11 bases between them. The CDR3 has 14 amino acids. Germline CDR1 reads SGHNT; CDR2 reads YENEEA. The specimen comprised peripheral blood, sampled 28 days after the second AZD1222 dose. The V gene is TRBV11-3, the J gene TRBJ2-7, with a tentative D call TRBD2 (6 bases). The source of this sequence is an adult who received the AZD1222 COVID-19 vaccine. CDR3 sequence reads: CASSWGDRSYEQYF. CDR3 in DNA: TGTGCCAGCAGCTGGGGGGACCGTTCCTACGAGCAGTACTTC.